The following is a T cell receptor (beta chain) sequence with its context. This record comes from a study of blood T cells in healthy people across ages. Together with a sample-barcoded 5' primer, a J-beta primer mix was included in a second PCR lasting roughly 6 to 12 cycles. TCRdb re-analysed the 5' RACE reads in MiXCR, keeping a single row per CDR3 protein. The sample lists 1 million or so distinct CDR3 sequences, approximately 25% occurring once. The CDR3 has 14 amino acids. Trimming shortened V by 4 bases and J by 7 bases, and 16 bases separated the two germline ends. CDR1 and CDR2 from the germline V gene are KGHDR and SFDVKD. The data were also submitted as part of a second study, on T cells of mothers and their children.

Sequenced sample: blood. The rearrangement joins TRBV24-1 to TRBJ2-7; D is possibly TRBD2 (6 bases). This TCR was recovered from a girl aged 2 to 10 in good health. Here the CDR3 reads CATSDGTAAGEQYF. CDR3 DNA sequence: TGTGCCACCAGTGACGGGACGGCCGCGGGAGAGCAGTACTTC.